Sequencing of this TCR beta chain was carried out in a study of CD8 T cells in ankylosing spondylitis. Points from the study as a whole: Researchers reportedly found disease-linked clones significantly enriched in matched ankylosing spondylitis synovial fluid. Past studies reported some motif variants in reactive arthritis synovial fluid and blood. Blood from ankylosing spondylitis patients appeared to carry a characteristic roughly 8-variant TCR beta motif.

Generation of TCR beta libraries employed quantitative 5'-RACE incorporating molecular barcodes. MiXCR was run by TCRdb on the 5' RACE reads, yielding one entry per CDR3 protein. Counted here are 110,000 to 150,000 distinct CDR3 sequences, 7% to 10% occurring once; the ten biggest clones make up approximately 7%. This clonotype has at least ten counts. The antigen is unknown. The germline V gene encodes CDR1 SGHRS and CDR2 YFSETQ. The J segment lost 8 bases and the V segment lost 3 bases, leaving 8 bases of the junction unmatched. CDR3 length: 14 amino acids. The sample was synovial fluid, either unsorted or a sorted T cell fraction (not recorded which). The chain combines TRBV5-1 with TRBJ2-1, with 7 nucleotides matching TRBD2. This receptor was identified in a male donor with ankylosing spondylitis. CDR3 coding DNA: TGCGCCAGCAGCTGGGGGGGGAAGTGGGATGAGCAGTTCTTC. Translated: CASSWGGKWDEQFF.